The clone carrying this T cell receptor beta chain was detected many times. Its antigen is undetermined. Study-wide results and limits: Tumor-infiltrating Treg TCR alpha and beta sequences overlapped most with tumor naive CD4+ T cells, then blood naive. Whole repertoires were not studied in the larger cohort, only one V-J beta rearrangement.

TCRdb re-called the 5' RACE reads through MiXCR, storing one row per CDR3 protein. This sample yields over 25,000 distinct CDR3 sequences, of which 20% to 30% are seen a single time; about 3.9% belongs to the top ten. The V segment lost 6 bases and the J segment 3 bases; nucleotides outside the gene matches: 9. Germline CDR1 and CDR2: MDHEN and SYDVKM. The CDR3 is 15 residues long. V is TRBV28 and J is TRBJ2-3, with 7 positions matching TRBD2. The sequence came from a female donor with breast cancer. Source material: naive CD4+ T cells sorted from a lymph node. Subset defined: naive CD4+ T cells, CD4+CD45RA+CD25-. The CDR3: CASRDRGGWTDTQYF. Here the CDR3 DNA reads TGTGCCAGCAGGGATCGGGGAGGGTGGACAGATACGCAGTATTTT.